Listed below are T cell receptor beta chains from one sample, sequenced in a study of PD-L1 blockade in urothelial cancer. Sequenced by immunoSEQ multiplex PCR; TCRdb stores in-frame clones only, minus some. This sample carries 38,000 or so clones, 85% of them seen once, and the ten largest clones take 2.6%. Source: PBMCs, taken around atezolizumab (anti-PD-L1) treatment. Source of these receptors: a man between 65 and 79 years old with urothelial cancer. Each CDR3 is given with its conserved first and last residue. The D gene is left open where the match is weak. Clone size is given for some rows only: seen once, a few or many times, or a class if the clone is expanded.

TRBJ2-7,NA,NA,TRBV5-1,TGCGCCAGCAGCTTGCAGCAGGGGGGACGCTACGAGCAGTACTTC,CASSLQQGGRYEQYF
TRBJ2-2,NA,TRBD2,TRBV7-2,TGTGCCAGCAGCTTACAGGGGCCGGGACTAGCGGGTTCCGGGGAGCTGTTTTTT,CASSLQGPGLAGSGELFF
TRBJ2-7,few,NA,TRBV19,TGTGCCAGTAGTATGACTCCTTCCTACGAGCAGTACTTC,CASSMTPSYEQYF
TRBJ2-1,NA,NA,TRBV29-1,TGCAGCGTTGAGGACAGGGAGGGGTACAATGAGCAGTTCTTC,CSVEDREGYNEQFF
TRBJ1-1,NA,NA,TRBV5-4,TGTGCCAGCAGCTTGGGCCCGACAGTGAACACTGAAGCTTTCTTT,CASSLGPTVNTEAFF
TRBJ2-2,NA,NA,TRBV6-1,TGTGCCAGCAGTGGGTTAGCGGCGTTCACCGGGGAGCTGTTTTTT,CASSGLAAFTGELFF
TRBJ2-1,NA,TRBD2,TRBV5-1,TGCGCCAGCAGCTCTAGCGGGAGGTCCGACAATGAGCAGTTCTTC,CASSSSGRSDNEQFF
TRBJ1-5,NA,NA,TRBV9,TGTGCCAGCAGCGCCGGGGACAACCGCAATCAGCCCCAGCATTTT,CASSAGDNRNQPQHF
TRBJ2-1,NA,NA,TRBV2,TGTGCCAGCAGTCTCTGGCTCTACAATGAGCAGTTCTTC,CASSLWLYNEQFF
TRBJ2-5,NA,TRBD2,TRBV15,TGTGCCACCAGCAGAGATGGCCGGGGGGAGGAAGAGACCCAGTACTTC,CATSRDGRGEEETQYF
TRBJ1-2,NA,NA,TRBV7-9,TGTGCCAGCAGCTCATACAGAAGGCCCTTCTATGGCTACACCTTC,CASSSYRRPFYGYTF
TRBJ1-5,once,NA,TRBV2,TGTGCCAGCAGTGAACTAGGGGTACAGGGTCAGCCCCAGCATTTT,CASSELGVQGQPQHF
TRBJ2-1,NA,TRBD2,TRBV2,TGTGCCAGCAGTGAACTAGCGGGAGTCAGCGATGAGCAGTTCTTC,CASSELAGVSDEQFF
TRBJ2-7,NA,NA,TRBV6-5,TGTGCCAGCAGGGAGGAGAAGAGCTCCTACGAGCAGTACTTC,CASREEKSSYEQYF
TRBJ1-2,once,TRBD1,TRBV2,TGTGCCAGCAGTATCGGGACAGCCAACTATGGCTACACCTTC,CASSIGTANYGYTF
TRBJ2-7,NA,NA,TRBV5-1,TGCGCCAGCGGGGATTCAGGGGCAAGAGAGCAGTACTTC,CASGDSGAREQYF
TRBJ2-2,NA,NA,TRBV4-2,TGTGCCAGCAGCGTTCCTAGTGGAGACGCCGGGGAGCTGTTTTTT,CASSVPSGDAGELFF
TRBJ2-1,NA,NA,TRBV9,TGTGCCAGCAGCGTCGCGAGGGGGAATGAGCAGTTCTTC,CASSVARGNEQFF
TRBJ2-1,NA,TRBD2,TRBV18,TGTGCCAGCTCCCGGGAGGGGTACAATGAGCAGTTCTTC,CASSREGYNEQFF
TRBJ1-3,NA,TRBD1,TRBV18,TGTGCCAGCTCAAGGACAGGGAACTCTGGAAACACCATATATTTT,CASSRTGNSGNTIYF
TRBJ2-5,NA,TRBD2,TRBV9,TGTGCCAGCAGCCCGAGACGGCTAGCGGGAGAAGAGACCCAGTACTTC,CASSPRRLAGEETQYF
TRBJ2-2,NA,TRBD2,TRBV18,TGTGCCAGCTCACCATCAACTAGCGGGACTAACACCGGGGAGCTGTTTTTT,CASSPSTSGTNTGELFF
TRBJ2-1,once,TRBD2,TRBV19,TGTGCCAGTAGTATCTCGCCAGCGGGGACTTTAAATGAGCAGTTCTTC,CASSISPAGTLNEQFF
TRBJ2-1,NA,TRBD2,TRBV6-5,TGTGCCAGCAGTACCGGGACTAGCGATTACAATGAGCAGTTCTTC,CASSTGTSDYNEQFF
TRBJ2-6,NA,NA,TRBV11-2,TGTGCCAGCAGCCCCGTTTTCGCAGGCGATATCTCTGGGGCCAACGTCCTGACTTTC,CASSPVFAGDISGANVLTF
TRBJ2-5,NA,TRBD2,TRBV28,TGTGCCAGCAGTGGGAGGGGCATGCGGACCCAGTACTTC,CASSGRGMRTQYF
TRBJ2-3,NA,TRBD1,TRBV4-1,TGCGCCAGCAGCCAGATGACAGGGCCCACAGATACGCAGTATTTT,CASSQMTGPTDTQYF
TRBJ2-1,NA,TRBD2,TRBV7-2,TGTGCCAGCAGCTTAGTTAGCGGGAGTGGGAGTGAGCAGTTCTTC,CASSLVSGSGSEQFF
TRBJ1-1,NA,NA,TRBV5-4,TGTGCCAGCAGCTCGCGAACTGAAGCTTTCTTT,CASSSRTEAFF
TRBJ2-2,NA,NA,TRBV30,TGTGCCTGGAGTCTTGGCCCAGGAGGGGAGCTGTTTTTT,CAWSLGPGGELFF
TRBJ2-1,NA,TRBD2,TRBV5-1,TGCGCCAGCAGCTTCGAACTAGCGGGTCTGAACAATGAGCAGTTCTTC,CASSFELAGLNNEQFF
TRBJ2-5,NA,NA,TRBV2,TGTGCCAGCAGTGAAGCGCCCCCGGGTCCCCAGGGGACCCAGTACTTC,CASSEAPPGPQGTQYF
TRBJ2-7,NA,TRBD2,TRBV15,TGTGCCACCAGCAGATTAGCGGGAGGGGGCTACGAGCAGTACTTC,CATSRLAGGGYEQYF